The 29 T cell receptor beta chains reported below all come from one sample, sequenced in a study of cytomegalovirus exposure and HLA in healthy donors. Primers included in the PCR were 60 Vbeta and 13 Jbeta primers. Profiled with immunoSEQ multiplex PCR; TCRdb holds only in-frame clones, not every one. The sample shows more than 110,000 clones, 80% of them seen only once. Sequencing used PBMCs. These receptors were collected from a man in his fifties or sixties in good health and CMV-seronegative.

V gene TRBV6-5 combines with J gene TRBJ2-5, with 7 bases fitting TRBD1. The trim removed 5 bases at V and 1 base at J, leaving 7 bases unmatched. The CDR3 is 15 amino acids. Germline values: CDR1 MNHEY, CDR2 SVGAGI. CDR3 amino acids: CASSPNTGVQETQYF. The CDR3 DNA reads TGTGCCAGCAGTCCGAACACAGGGGTCCAAGAGACCCAGTACTTC.

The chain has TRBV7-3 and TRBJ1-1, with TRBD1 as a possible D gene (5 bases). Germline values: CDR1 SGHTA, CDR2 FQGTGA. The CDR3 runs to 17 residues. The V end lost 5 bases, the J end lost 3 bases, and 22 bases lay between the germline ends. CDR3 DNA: TGTGCCAGCAGCCCCCAGGGTCGGGAGGCAGCCTACACTGAAGCTTTCTTT. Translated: CASSPQGREAAYTEAFF.

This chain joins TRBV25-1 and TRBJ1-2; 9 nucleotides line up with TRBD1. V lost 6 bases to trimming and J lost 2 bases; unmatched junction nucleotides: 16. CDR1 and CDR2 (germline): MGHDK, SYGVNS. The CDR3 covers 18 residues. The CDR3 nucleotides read TGTGCCAGCAGGGGGATAATGGAGGGACAGGGAGTAAACTATGGCTACACCTTC. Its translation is CASRGIMEGQGVNYGYTF.

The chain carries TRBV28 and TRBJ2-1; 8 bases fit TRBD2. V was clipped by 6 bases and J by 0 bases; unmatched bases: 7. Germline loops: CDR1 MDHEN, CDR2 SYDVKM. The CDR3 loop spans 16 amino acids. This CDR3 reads CASSFSGASSYNEQFF. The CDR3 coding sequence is TGTGCCAGCAGCTTTAGCGGGGCGAGCTCCTACAATGAGCAGTTCTTC.

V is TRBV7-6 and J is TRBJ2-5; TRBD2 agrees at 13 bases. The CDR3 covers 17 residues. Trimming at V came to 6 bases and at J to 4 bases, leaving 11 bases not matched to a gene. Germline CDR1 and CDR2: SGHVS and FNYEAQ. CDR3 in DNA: TGTGCCAGCAGTTATCGGACTAGCGGGAGATCTCCAGAGACCCAGTACTTC. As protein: CASSYRTSGRSPETQYF.

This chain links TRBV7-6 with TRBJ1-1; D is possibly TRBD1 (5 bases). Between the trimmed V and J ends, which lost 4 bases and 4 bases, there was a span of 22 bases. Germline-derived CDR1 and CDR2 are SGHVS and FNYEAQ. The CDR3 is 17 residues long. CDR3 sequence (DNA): TGTGCCAGCAGCTCACCCCCCGTGGCAGGGTTGAGCACTGAAGCTTTCTTT. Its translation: CASSSPPVAGLSTEAFF.

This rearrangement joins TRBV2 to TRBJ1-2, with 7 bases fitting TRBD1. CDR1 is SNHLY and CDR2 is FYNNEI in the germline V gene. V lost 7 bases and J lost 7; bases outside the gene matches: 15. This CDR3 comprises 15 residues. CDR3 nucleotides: TGTGCCAGCACCCGGGGACAGCTGGTCGCGGGTGGCTACACCTTC. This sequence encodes CASTRGQLVAGGYTF.

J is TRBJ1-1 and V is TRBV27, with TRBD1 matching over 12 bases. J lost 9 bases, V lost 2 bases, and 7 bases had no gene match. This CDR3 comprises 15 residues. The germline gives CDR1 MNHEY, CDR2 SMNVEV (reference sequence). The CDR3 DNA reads TGTGCCAGCAGTTTAGGTCTGGGACAGGGGGCTAAAGCTTTCTTT. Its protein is CASSLGLGQGAKAFF.

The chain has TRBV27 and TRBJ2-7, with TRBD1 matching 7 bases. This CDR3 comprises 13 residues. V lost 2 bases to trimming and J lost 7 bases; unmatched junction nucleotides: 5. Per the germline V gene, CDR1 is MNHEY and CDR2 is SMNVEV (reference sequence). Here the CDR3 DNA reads TGTGCCAGCAGTTTACAGGGGGACGGGGAGCAGTACTTC. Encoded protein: CASSLQGDGEQYF.

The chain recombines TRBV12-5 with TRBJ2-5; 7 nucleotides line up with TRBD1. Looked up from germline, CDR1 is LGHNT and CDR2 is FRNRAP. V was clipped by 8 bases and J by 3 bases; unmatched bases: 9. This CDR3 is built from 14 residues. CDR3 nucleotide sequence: TGTGCTAGTCTCATCTCAGGGGGAAAAGAGACCCAGTACTTC. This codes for CASLISGGKETQYF.

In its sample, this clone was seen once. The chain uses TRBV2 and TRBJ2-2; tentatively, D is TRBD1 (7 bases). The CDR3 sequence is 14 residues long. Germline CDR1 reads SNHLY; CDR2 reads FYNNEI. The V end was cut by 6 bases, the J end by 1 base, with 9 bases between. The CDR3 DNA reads TGTGCCAGCAGGCGGGACAGGAACACCGGGGAGCTGTTTTTT. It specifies CASRRDRNTGELFF.

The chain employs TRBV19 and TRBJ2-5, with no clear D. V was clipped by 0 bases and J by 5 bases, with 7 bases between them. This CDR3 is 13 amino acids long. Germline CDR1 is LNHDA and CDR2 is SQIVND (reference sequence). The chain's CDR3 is CASSIDPSETQYF. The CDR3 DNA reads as TGTGCCAGTAGTATAGACCCTTCGGAGACCCAGTACTTC.

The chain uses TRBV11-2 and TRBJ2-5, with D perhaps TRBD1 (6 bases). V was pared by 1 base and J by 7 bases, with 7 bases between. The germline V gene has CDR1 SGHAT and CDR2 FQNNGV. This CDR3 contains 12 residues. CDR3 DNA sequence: TGTGCCAGCAGCTTAGGGGGGCCGACCCAGTACTTC. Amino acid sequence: CASSLGGPTQYF.

The CDR3 coding sequence is TGTGCCAGCTCACCTCCGACAGGGGGCAACAGTCACGAGACCCAGTACTTC. The encoded protein is CASSPPTGGNSHETQYF. The rearrangement joins TRBV18 to TRBJ2-5; 10 positions match TRBD1. The length of the CDR3 is 17 residues. Germline loops: CDR1 KGHSH, CDR2 LQKENI. With V trimmed by 3 bases and J by 5 bases, 12 bases remained unmatched.

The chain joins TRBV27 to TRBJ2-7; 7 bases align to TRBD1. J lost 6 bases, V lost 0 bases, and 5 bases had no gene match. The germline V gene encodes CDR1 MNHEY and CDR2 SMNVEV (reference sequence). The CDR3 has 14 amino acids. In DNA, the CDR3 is TGTGCCAGCAGTTTATCGGTGACAGGGAGCGAGCAGTACTTC. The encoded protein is CASSLSVTGSEQYF.

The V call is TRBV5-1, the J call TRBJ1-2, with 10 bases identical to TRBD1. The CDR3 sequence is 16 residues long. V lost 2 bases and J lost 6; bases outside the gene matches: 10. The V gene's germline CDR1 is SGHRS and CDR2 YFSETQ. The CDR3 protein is CASSFDRGPREHGYTF. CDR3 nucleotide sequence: TGCGCCAGCAGCTTTGACAGGGGGCCTCGGGAACATGGCTACACCTTC.

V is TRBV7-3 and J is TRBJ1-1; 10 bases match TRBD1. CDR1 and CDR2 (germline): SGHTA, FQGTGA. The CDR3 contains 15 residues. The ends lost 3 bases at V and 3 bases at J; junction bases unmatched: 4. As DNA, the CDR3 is TGTGCCAGCAGCTTGGGGGGACAGGGGTACACTGAAGCTTTCTTT. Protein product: CASSLGGQGYTEAFF.

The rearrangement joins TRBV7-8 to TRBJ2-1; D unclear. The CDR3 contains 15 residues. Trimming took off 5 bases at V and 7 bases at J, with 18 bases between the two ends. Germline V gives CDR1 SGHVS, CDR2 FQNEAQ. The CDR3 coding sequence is TGTGCCAGCAGCGCAGGTGTGGCCCGCCTAAATGAGCAGTTCTTC. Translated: CASSAGVARLNEQFF.

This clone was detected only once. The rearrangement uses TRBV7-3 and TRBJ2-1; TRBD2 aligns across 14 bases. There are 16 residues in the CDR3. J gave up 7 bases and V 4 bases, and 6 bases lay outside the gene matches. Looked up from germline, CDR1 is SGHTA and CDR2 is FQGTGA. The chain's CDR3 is CASSYPGTSGSNEQFF. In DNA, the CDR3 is TGTGCCAGCAGCTACCCTGGGACTAGCGGGAGTAATGAGCAGTTCTTC.

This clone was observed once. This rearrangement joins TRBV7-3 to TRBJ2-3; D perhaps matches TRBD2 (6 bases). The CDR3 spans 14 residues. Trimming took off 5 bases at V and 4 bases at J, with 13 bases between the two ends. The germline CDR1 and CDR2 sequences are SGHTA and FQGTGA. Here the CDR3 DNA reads TGTGCCAGCAGCGCTAGCGCCAGCGCAGATACGCAGTATTTT. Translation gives CASSASASADTQYF.

CDR3 loop: CAISGPGGALDYGYTF. The CDR3 DNA is TGTGCCATCAGTGGTCCCGGGGGGGCTTTGGACTATGGCTACACCTTC. The chain combines TRBV10-3 with TRBJ1-2; possible D gene TRBD1, 6 bases. Germline V gene data show CDR1 as ENHRY and CDR2 as SYGVKD. V lost 4 bases and J lost 3, with 18 bases in between. The CDR3 has 16 amino acids.

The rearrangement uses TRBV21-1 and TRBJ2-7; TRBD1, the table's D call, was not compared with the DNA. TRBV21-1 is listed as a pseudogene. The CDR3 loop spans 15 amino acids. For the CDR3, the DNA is TGTGCCAGCACCTTCCGAGGCAGGGGCGGGTACGAGCAGTACTTC. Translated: CASTFRGRGGYEQYF.

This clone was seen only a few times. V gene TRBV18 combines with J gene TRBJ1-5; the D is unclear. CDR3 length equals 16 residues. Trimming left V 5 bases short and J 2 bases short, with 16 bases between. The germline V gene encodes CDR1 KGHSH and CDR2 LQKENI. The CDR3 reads CASSSDGGPRNQPQHF. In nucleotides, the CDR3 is TGTGCCAGCTCAAGCGACGGAGGACCCCGCAATCAGCCCCAGCATTTT.

The DNA of the CDR3 is TGTGCCAGCAGCGTAGGGGGACAGGACAATCAGCCCCAGCATTTT. Translated: CASSVGGQDNQPQHF. The chain couples TRBV9 to TRBJ1-5; 8 nucleotides agree with TRBD1. The junction had 2 bases not matched to a gene; V was cut back by 0 bases and J by 3 bases. Per germline, CDR1 SGDLS and CDR2 YYNGEE. The CDR3 is made up of 15 amino acids.

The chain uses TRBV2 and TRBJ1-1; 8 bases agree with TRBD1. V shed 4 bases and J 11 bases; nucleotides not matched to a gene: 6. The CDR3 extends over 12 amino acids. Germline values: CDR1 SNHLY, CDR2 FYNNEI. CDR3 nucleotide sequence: TGTGCCAGCAGTGCGGGACAGGTGGGGGCTTTCTTT. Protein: CASSAGQVGAFF.

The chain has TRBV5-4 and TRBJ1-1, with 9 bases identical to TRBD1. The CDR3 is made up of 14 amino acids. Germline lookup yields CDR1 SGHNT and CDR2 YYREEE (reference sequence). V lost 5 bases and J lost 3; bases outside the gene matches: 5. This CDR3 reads CASSRQGGDTEAFF. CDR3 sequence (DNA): TGTGCCAGCAGTAGACAGGGGGGGGACACTGAAGCTTTCTTT.

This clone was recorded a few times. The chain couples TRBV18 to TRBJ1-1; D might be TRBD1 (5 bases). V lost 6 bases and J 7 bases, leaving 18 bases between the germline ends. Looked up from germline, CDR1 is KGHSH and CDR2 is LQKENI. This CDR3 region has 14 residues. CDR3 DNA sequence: TGTGCCAGCTCCGACCAAGGGGCTCCGGGTGAAGCTTTCTTT. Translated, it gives CASSDQGAPGEAFF. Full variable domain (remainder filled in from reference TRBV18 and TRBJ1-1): NAGVMQNPRHLVRRRGQEARLRCSPMKGHSHVYWYRQLPEEGLKFMVYLQKENIIDESGMPKERFSAEFPKEGPSILRIQQVVRGDSAAYFCASSDQGAPGEAFFGQGTRLTVV.

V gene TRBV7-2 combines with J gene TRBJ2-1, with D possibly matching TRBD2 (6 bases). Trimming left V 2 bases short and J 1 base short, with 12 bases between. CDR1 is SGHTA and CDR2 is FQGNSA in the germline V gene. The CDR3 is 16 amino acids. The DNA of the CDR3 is TGTGCCAGCAGCTTAAGGAGCGGGTCTTCCTACAATGAGCAGTTCTTC. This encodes CASSLRSGSSYNEQFF. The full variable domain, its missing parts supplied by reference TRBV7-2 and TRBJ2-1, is GAGVSQSPSNKVTEKGKDVELRCDPISGHTALYWYRQSLGQGLEFLIYFQGNSAPDKSGLPSDRFSAERTGGSVSTLTIQRTQQEDSAVYLCASSLRSGSSYNEQFFGPGTRLTVL.

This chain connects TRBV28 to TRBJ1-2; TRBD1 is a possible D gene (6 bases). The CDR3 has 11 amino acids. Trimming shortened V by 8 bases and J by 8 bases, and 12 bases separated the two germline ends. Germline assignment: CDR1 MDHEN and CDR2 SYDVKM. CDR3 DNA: TGTGCCAGCGCCCGGCAGGGGGGCTACACCTTC. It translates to CASARQGGYTF.